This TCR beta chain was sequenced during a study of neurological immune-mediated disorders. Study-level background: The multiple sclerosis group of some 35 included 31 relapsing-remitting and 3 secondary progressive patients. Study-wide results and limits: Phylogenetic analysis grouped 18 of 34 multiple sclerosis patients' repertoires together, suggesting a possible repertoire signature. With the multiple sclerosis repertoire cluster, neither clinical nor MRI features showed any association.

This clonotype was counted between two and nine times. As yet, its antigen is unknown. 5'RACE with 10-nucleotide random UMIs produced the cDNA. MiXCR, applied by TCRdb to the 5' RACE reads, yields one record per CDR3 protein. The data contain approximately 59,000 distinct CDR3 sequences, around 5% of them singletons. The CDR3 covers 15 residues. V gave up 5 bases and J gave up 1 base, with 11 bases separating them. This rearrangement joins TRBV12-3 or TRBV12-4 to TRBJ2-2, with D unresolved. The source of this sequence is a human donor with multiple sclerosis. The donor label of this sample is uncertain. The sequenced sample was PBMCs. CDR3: CASSPLVENTGELFF. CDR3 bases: TGTGCCAGCAGTCCCCTGGTTGAGAACACCGGGGAGCTGTTTTTT.